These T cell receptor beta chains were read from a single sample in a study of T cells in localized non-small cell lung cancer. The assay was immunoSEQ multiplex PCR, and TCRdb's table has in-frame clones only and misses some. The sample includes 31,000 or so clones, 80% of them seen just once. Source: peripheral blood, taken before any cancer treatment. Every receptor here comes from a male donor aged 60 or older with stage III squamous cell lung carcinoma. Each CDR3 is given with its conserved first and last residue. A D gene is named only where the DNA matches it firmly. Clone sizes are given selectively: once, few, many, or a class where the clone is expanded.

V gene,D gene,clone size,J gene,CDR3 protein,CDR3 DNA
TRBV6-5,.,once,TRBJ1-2,CASSYDSNYGYTF,TGTGCCAGCAGTTACGACAGCAACTATGGCTACACCTTC
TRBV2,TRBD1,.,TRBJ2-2,CASSVQGSGELFF,TGTGCCAGCAGTGTACAGGGGTCCGGGGAGCTGTTTTTT
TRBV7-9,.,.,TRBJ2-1,CASSYPRQVYPSSYNEQFF,TGTGCCAGCAGCTACCCTCGACAGGTCTACCCTAGCTCCTACAATGAGCAGTTCTTC
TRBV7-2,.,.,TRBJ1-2,CASSLISSDDYGYTF,TGTGCCAGCAGCTTAATCAGTTCCGACGACTATGGCTACACCTTC
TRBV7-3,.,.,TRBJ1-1,CASSKRQNTEAFF,TGTGCCAGCAGCAAACGACAGAACACTGAAGCTTTCTTT
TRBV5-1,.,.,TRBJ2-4,CASSLAQTGYGKNIQYF,TGCGCCAGCAGCTTGGCCCAAACAGGGTACGGCAAAAACATTCAGTACTTC
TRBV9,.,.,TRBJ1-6,CASSLRTVDSPLHF,TGTGCCAGCAGCCTCCGTACCGTAGATTCACCCCTCCACTTT
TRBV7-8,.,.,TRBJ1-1,CASSLKARSPAFF,TGTGCCAGCAGCTTAAAGGCCAGATCTCCGGCTTTCTTT
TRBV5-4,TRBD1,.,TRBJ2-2,CASSRGWTGVAGELFF,TGTGCCAGCAGCCGTGGGTGGACAGGGGTGGCCGGGGAGCTGTTTTTT
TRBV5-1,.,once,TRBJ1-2,CATSDSANYGYTF,TGCGCCACCTCAGACAGCGCTAACTATGGCTACACCTTC
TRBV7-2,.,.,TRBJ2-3,CASSPRGFSTDTQYF,TGTGCCAGCAGCCCTCGGGGGTTTAGCACAGATACGCAGTATTTT
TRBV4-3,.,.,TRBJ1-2,CASSQDRGGYGYTF,TGCGCCAGCAGCCAAGATCGCGGAGGATATGGCTACACCTTC
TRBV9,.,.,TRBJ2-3,CASSVAPNTDTQYF,TGTGCCAGCAGCGTAGCCCCTAACACAGATACGCAGTATTTT
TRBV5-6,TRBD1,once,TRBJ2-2,CASSLEGQGNTGELFF,TGTGCCAGCAGCTTGGAGGGACAGGGGAACACCGGGGAGCTGTTTTTT
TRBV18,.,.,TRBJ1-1,CASSLGDLNTEAFF,TGTGCCAGCTCACTGGGGGACCTGAACACTGAAGCTTTCTTT
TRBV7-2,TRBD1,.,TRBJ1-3,CASSRTGGAGNTIYF,TGTGCCAGCAGCCGAACAGGGGGCGCTGGAAACACCATATATTTT
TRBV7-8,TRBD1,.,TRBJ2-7,CASSFSQGREQYF,TGTGCCAGCAGCTTCTCACAGGGGCGGGAGCAGTACTTC
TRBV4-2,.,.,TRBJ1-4,CASSQSDVTTNEKLFF,TGTGCCAGCAGCCAATCGGACGTAACAACTAATGAAAAACTGTTTTTT
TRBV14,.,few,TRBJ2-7,CASSQQQDYEQYF,TGTGCCAGCAGCCAACAACAGGACTACGAGCAGTACTTC
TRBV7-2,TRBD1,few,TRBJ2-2,CASSPQGSANTGELFF,TGTGCCAGCAGCCCACAGGGGTCCGCGAACACCGGGGAGCTGTTTTTT
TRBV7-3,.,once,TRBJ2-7,CASSSGQTYEQYF,TGTGCCAGCTCCTCCGGACAAACCTACGAGCAGTACTTC
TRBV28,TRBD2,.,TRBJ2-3,CASSFLLAGGTDTQYF,TGTGCCAGCAGTTTTCTCCTAGCGGGGGGCACAGATACGCAGTATTTT
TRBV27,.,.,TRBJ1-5,CASSLAQANQPQHF,TGTGCCAGCAGTTTAGCACAGGCCAATCAGCCCCAGCATTTT
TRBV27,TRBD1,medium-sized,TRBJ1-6,CASTQGGSYNSPLHF,TGTGCCAGCACCCAGGGGGGGTCCTATAATTCACCCCTCCACTTT
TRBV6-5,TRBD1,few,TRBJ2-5,CASSSLDRGVQETQYF,TGTGCCAGCAGTTCCTTGGACAGGGGCGTTCAAGAGACCCAGTACTTC
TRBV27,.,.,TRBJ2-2,CASSLRGGTGELFF,TGTGCCAGCAGTTTACGAGGGGGCACCGGGGAGCTGTTTTTT
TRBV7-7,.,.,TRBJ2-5,CASSSQAQETQYF,TGTGCCAGCAGCTCCCAAGCCCAAGAGACCCAGTACTTC
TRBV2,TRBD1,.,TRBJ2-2,CASRGTGSTGELFF,TGTGCCAGCAGAGGGACAGGGAGCACCGGGGAGCTGTTTTTT
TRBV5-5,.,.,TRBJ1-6,CASSFGVGNSPLHF,TGTGCCAGCAGCTTCGGTGTGGGGAATTCACCCCTCCACTTT
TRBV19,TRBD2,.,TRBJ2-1,CAIGGLGHNEQFF,TGTGCCATTGGGGGACTAGGGCACAATGAGCAGTTCTTC
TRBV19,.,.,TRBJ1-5,CASRPAGLGGNQPQHF,TGTGCCAGTAGGCCGGCGGGGCTTGGCGGCAATCAGCCCCAGCATTTT
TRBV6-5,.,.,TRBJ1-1,CASSPLDVQNTEAFF,TGTGCCAGCAGTCCTCTGGACGTACAGAACACTGAAGCTTTCTTT